A single sample gave rise to the 18 T cell receptor beta chains below, sequenced in a study of human T cells and chemical hapten exposure listed by TCRdb under 2021. Unfractionated whole blood was collected in Tempus Blood RNA tubes, and total RNA was extracted from that blood. Library preparation employed 5' RACE. The reads were generated on an Illumina MiSeq. Using fastp trimming at Q25 and MiXCR clonotype assembly, TCRdb reanalyzed the public sequencing data and kept in-frame beta chains. Rows merge per CDR3 protein into single entries with the most common DNA and genes. The table for this sample lists 110,000 to 150,000 distinct CDR3 sequences; 3.5% to 5% of them were counted only once. The ten largest clones capture over 1.1% of the sample. These receptors all come from a female donor in good health.

This clonotype occurred many times. The rearrangement links TRBV28 to TRBJ2-5; 10 bases map to TRBD2. The CDR3 is 13 amino acids. Germline CDR1 is MDHEN and CDR2 is SYDVKM. The ends lost 11 bases at V and 2 bases at J; junction bases unmatched: 5. CDR3 DNA sequence: TGTGCCGCCCGGACTAGCGGTCAAGAGACCCAGTACTTC. It specifies CAARTSGQETQYF.

This clonotype was counted many times. CDR3 loop: CARSTGVSPNTEAFF. In DNA form, the CDR3 reads TGTGCCCGGTCTACGGGGGTATCGCCTAACACTGAAGCTTTCTTT. The rearrangement links TRBV30 to TRBJ1-1, with D maybe TRBD1 (5 bases). CDR3 length: 15 residues. V was shortened by 8 bases and J by 2 bases, with 21 bases between the two germline ends. Germline lookup yields CDR1 GTSNPN and CDR2 SVGIG (reference sequence).

This clonotype appeared many times. The J gene is TRBJ1-2, the V gene TRBV6-2 or TRBV6-3; 9 positions match TRBD1. The CDR3 consists of 19 residues. CDR1 and CDR2 from the germline V gene are MNHEY and SVGEGT. With 3 bases clipped from V and 6 bases from J, the junction kept 20 bases outside the gene matches. For the CDR3, the DNA is TGTGCCAGCAGTTATATCCCCGGGACAGGGATGAAGGGTGCTGATGGCTACACCTTC. The encoded protein is CASSYIPGTGMKGADGYTF.

The table lists this clonotype with many counts. CDR3 sequence reads: CASSLDEGWLNSPLHF. In DNA, the CDR3 is TGTGCCAGCAGTTTAGACGAGGGGTGGTTGAATTCACCCCTCCACTTT. The chain uses TRBV12-3 or TRBV12-4 and TRBJ1-6, with TRBD1 as a possible D gene (5 bases). This CDR3 spans 16 amino acids. Trimming removed 1 base from V and 7 bases from J, with 14 bases in between.

This clonotype showed up just a few times. J is TRBJ2-2 and V is TRBV6-5; TRBD1 matches 7 bases. Losses at the gene ends were 6 bases for V and 1 base for J; bases not matched to a gene: 11. Germline values: CDR1 MNHEY, CDR2 SVGAGI. The CDR3 is made up of 17 amino acids. CDR3: CASSRGRQGKNTGELFF. The CDR3 nucleotides read TGTGCCAGCAGCCGCGGAAGACAGGGAAAGAACACCGGGGAGCTGTTTTTT.

This clonotype was seen at least ten times. The V gene is TRBV4-3, the J gene TRBJ2-1; D is possibly TRBD2 (6 bases). The CDR3 totals 17 residues. Per the germline V gene, CDR1 is LGHNA and CDR2 is YSLEER. Trimming shortened V by 0 bases and J by 7 bases, and 19 bases separated the two germline ends. The DNA of the CDR3 is TGCGCCAGCAGCCAAGATCTTGGGGGGACGAACGAAAATGAGCAGTTCTTC. It is translated as CASSQDLGGTNENEQFF.

Notes on this clonotype: Since a much larger clone is just one base distant, this may be a read error. Since no conserved phenylalanine or tryptophan closes the CDR3, a read error is the likely cause. The rearrangement uses TRBV7-9 and TRBJ2-1; a weak D match, TRBD1 (5 bases). This CDR3 comprises 12 residues. Trimming took off 3 bases at V and 8 bases at J, with 8 bases between the two ends. CDR1 and CDR2 from the germline V gene are SEHNR and FQNEAQ (reference sequence). The CDR3, as DNA: TGTGCCAGCAGCTTCGGCAGGGATGAGCAGTTCATC. Translating gives CASSFGRDEQFI.

In its sample, this clonotype was seen many times. This clone may be a read error of a much larger clone one base away. The V gene is TRBV20-1, the J gene TRBJ1-1; a weak D match, TRBD1 (5 bases). Germline V gene sequence: CDR1 DFQATT, CDR2 SNEGSKA (reference sequence). The CDR3 spans 12 residues. V lost 3 bases and J lost 10, with 15 bases in between. The CDR3 spells CSASLQAGGAFF. CDR3 sequence (DNA): TGCAGTGCTAGTTTACAGGCGGGCGGAGCTTTCTTT.

This chain connects TRBV6-6 to TRBJ1-3; D unresolved. The V end was cut by 2 bases, the J end by 0 bases, with 17 bases between. The CDR3 runs 18 residues. Per germline, CDR1 MNHNY and CDR2 SVGAGI (reference sequence). The CDR3 loop is CASSYPSGGGNSGNTIYF. The CDR3 coding sequence is TGTGCCAGCAGTTACCCGTCGGGAGGTGGGAACTCTGGAAACACCATATATTTT.

The chain links TRBV4-3 to TRBJ2-3; D gene ambiguous. The ends were cut back, 8 bases at V and 3 bases at J, with 15 bases in the middle. Germline-derived CDR1 and CDR2 are LGHNA and YSLEER. The CDR3 spans 14 residues. CDR3 DNA sequence: TGCGCCAGCGCAGGCTCAGTTGCGACAGATACGCAGTATTTT. This encodes CASAGSVATDTQYF.

This clonotype appeared a few times. The chain employs TRBV9 and TRBJ1-6; possibly TRBD1 for D (6 bases). The CDR3 sequence is 15 residues long. V was trimmed by 2 bases and J by 5 bases, leaving 11 bases between them. Germline CDR1 SGDLS, CDR2 YYNGEE. DNA for the CDR3: TGTGCCAGCAGCGTCAGGGGTTACCATAATTCACCCCTCCACTTT. Protein: CASSVRGYHNSPLHF.

J is TRBJ2-7 and V is TRBV6-2 or TRBV6-3; 12 nucleotides agree with TRBD2. The CDR3 loop spans 15 amino acids. Germline assignment: CDR1 MNHEY and CDR2 SVGEGT. The trim removed 2 bases at V and 3 bases at J, leaving 2 bases unmatched. The CDR3 region has the DNA TGTGCCAGCAGTTACAGGACTAGCGGGATCTACGAGCAGTACTTC. Its translation is CASSYRTSGIYEQYF.

This clonotype was detected only a few times. The CDR3, as DNA: TGTGCCAGCAGTTACTCTTTGGCCCGGGGCACTGAAGCTTTCTTT. This gives the protein CASSYSLARGTEAFF. V and J are TRBV6-5 and TRBJ1-1; D is uncertain. The CDR3 has 15 amino acids. Trimming pared 0 bases from V and 4 bases from J, leaving 12 bases between. Germline CDR1 is MNHEY and CDR2 is SVGAGI.

This clonotype appeared many times. The V and J genes are TRBV29-1 and TRBJ2-3, with 13 bases aligning to TRBD2. Germline V lookup: CDR1 SQVTM, CDR2 ANQGSEA. The CDR3 sequence is 15 residues long. V lost 6 bases to trimming and J lost 5 bases; unmatched junction nucleotides: 8. The DNA for the CDR3 is TGCAGCGTGGTCGGGACTAGCGGGGAAGGAGATACGCAGTATTTT. Protein product: CSVVGTSGEGDTQYF.

In its sample, this clonotype was seen many times. V gene TRBV9 combines with J gene TRBJ2-3, with 8 nucleotides matching TRBD2. CDR1 and CDR2 (germline): SGDLS, YYNGEE. CDR3 length: 19 residues. V gave up 1 base and J gave up 1 base; unmatched junction bases: 14. In nucleotides, the CDR3 is TGTGCCAGCAGCGTATGGGGCGGGGGGTTAGGAGGAGGCACAGATACGCAGTATTTT. Its translation is CASSVWGGGLGGGTDTQYF.

This clonotype occurred many times. The gene calls are TRBV5-1 and TRBJ2-5; D is unresolved. V lost 0 bases to trimming and J lost 4 bases, with 7 bases between them. CDR3 length equals 13 residues. Germline values: CDR1 SGHRS, CDR2 YFSETQ. CDR3 loop: CASSLGQSETQYF. CDR3 sequence (DNA): TGCGCCAGCAGCTTGGGTCAGTCAGAGACCCAGTACTTC.

In its sample, this clonotype was seen many times. This chain uses TRBV3-1 with TRBJ1-6; D is uncertain. Germline CDR1 and CDR2: LGHDT and YNNKEL (reference sequence). The CDR3 runs 15 residues. Trimming stripped 1 base from V and 3 bases from J, with 7 bases between. The CDR3 nucleotides read TGTGCCAGCAGCCAAGGTTACATCTATAATTCACCCCTCCACTTT. This gives the protein CASSQGYIYNSPLHF. Full variable domain (remainder filled in from reference TRBV3-1 and TRBJ1-6): DTAVSQTPKYLVTQMGNDKSIKCEQNLGHDTMYWYKQDSKKFLKIMFSYNNKELIINETVPNRFSPKSPDKAHLNLHINSLELGDSAVYFCASSQGYIYNSPLHFGNGTRLTVT.

Many counts were recorded for this clonotype. The rearrangement uses TRBV12-3 or TRBV12-4 and TRBJ2-7; D is possibly TRBD2 (6 bases). The CDR3 length is 15 residues. Between the trimmed V and J ends, which lost 7 bases and 3 bases, there was a span of 19 bases. The CDR3 nucleotides read TGTGCCAGCACCTTAACTGGCGGGGAACGCTACGAGCAGTACTTC. The encoded protein is CASTLTGGERYEQYF.